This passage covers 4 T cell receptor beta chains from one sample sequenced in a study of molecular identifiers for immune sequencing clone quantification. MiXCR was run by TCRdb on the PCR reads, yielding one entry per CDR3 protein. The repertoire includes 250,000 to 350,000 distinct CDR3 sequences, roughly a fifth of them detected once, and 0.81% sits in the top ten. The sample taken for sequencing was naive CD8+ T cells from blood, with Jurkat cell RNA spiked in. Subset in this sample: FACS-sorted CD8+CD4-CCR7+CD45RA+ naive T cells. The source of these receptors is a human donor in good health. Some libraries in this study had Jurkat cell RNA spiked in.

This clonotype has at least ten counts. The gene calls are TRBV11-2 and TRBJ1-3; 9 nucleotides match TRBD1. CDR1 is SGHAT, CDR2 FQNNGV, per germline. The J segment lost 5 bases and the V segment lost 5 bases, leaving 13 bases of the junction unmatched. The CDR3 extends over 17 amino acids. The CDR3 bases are TGTGCCAGCAGCCCACAAACAGGGGGCGTTGGAAGAAACACCATATATTTT. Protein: CASSPQTGGVGRNTIYF.

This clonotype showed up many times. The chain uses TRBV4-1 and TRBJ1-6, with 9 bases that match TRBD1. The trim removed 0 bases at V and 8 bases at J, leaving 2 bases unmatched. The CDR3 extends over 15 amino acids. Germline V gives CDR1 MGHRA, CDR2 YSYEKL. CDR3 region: CASSQEGTGYSPLHF. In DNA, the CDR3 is TGCGCCAGCAGCCAAGAAGGGACAGGGTATTCACCCCTCCACTTT.

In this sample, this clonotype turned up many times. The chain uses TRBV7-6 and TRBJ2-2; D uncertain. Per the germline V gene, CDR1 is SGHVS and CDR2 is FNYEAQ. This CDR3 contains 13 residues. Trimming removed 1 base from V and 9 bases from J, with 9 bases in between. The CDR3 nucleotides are TGTGCCAGCAGCTTAGGGGTCCTGCGGGAGCTGTTTTTT. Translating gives CASSLGVLRELFF.

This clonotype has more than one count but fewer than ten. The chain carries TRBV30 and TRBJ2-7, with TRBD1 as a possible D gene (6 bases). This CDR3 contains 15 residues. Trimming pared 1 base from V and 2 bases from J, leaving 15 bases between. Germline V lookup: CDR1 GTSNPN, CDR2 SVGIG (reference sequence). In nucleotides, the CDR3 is TGTGCCTGGAGTGACACCGGGACAAGTACCTACGAGCAGTACTTC. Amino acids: CAWSDTGTSTYEQYF.